These 10 T cell receptor beta chains came from one sample sequenced in a study of T cell responses to AZD1222 COVID-19 vaccine. TCRdb's copy holds only in-frame clones and misses some; the assay was immunoSEQ multiplex PCR. The table records roughly 120,000 clones, roughly 91% of them present only once. The sample consisted of peripheral blood, taken 28 days after the second AZD1222 dose. These receptors all stem from an adult who received the AZD1222 COVID-19 vaccine.

This clone was observed once. This chain joins TRBV5-6 and TRBJ1-2; a weak D match, TRBD1 (5 bases). V was shortened by 5 bases and J by 8 bases, with 16 bases between the two germline ends. The CDR3 has 13 amino acids. The germline gives CDR1 SGHDT, CDR2 YYEEEE. The CDR3 bases are TGTGCCAGCAGACAGGCCTTTGGTGAAGGCTACACCTTC. This encodes CASRQAFGEGYTF.

The gene calls are TRBV20-1 and TRBJ1-1; D might be TRBD1 (6 bases). CDR1 and CDR2 from the germline V gene are DFQATT and SNEGSKA (reference sequence). Trimming stripped 3 bases from V and 11 bases from J, with 19 bases between. The CDR3 loop spans 13 amino acids. CDR3 amino acids: CSASRGGAFYAFF. The CDR3 nucleotides read TGCAGTGCTAGTCGGGGGGGCGCATTTTACGCTTTCTTT.

The rearrangement uses TRBV27 and TRBJ1-6, with D perhaps matching TRBD1 (6 bases). Trimming stripped 6 bases from V and 2 bases from J, with 8 bases between. This CDR3 contains 14 residues. From germline, CDR1 is MNHEY and CDR2 SMNVEV (reference sequence). CDR3 in amino acids: CASSGTPYNSPLHF. The CDR3, as DNA: TGTGCCAGCAGCGGGACACCCTATAATTCACCCCTCCACTTT.

The chain recombines TRBV5-1 with TRBJ1-2, with no clear D. CDR3 length: 14 residues. V was shortened by 4 bases and J by 0 bases, with 10 bases between the two germline ends. Germline V gene lookup returns CDR1 SGHRS and CDR2 YFSETQ. The CDR3 DNA reads as TGCGCCAGCAGCCCACAGATAGCTAACTATGGCTACACCTTC. It yields the protein CASSPQIANYGYTF.

The V gene is TRBV18, the J gene TRBJ1-1, with TRBD1 matching over 7 bases. The germline gives CDR1 KGHSH, CDR2 LQKENI. J was trimmed by 3 bases and V by 3 bases; bases with no gene match: 7. The CDR3 is 15 amino acids. CDR3 region: CASSPQQGWDTEAFF. The CDR3 DNA is TGTGCCAGCTCACCCCAACAGGGGTGGGACACTGAAGCTTTCTTT.

This chain's CDR3 is CASSPDGGRYGYTF. In DNA, the CDR3 is TGTGCCAGCAGCCCGGACGGGGGTCGCTATGGCTACACCTTC. The chain uses TRBV3-1 (or the pseudogene TRBV3-2) and TRBJ1-2, with a possible D match to TRBD1 (5 bases). This CDR3 has 14 residues. Trimming removed 4 bases at V and 4 bases at J, with 13 bases between. Germline assignment: CDR1 LGHDT and CDR2 YNNKEL (reference sequence).

Only one count was recorded for this clone. This chain joins TRBV5-1 and TRBJ1-2, with unresolved D. Germline values: CDR1 SGHRS, CDR2 YFSETQ. The V end was cut by 0 bases, the J end by 6 bases, with 9 bases between. The CDR3 is 13 residues long. DNA of the CDR3: TGCGCCAGCAGCTTGGGGGTTCTTGATGGCTACACCTTC. It encodes CASSLGVLDGYTF.

The genes are TRBV28 and TRBJ1-3; D may be TRBD1 (5 bases). V shed 5 bases and J shed 9 bases, with 17 bases lying between them. CDR3 size: 14 residues. The germline V gene has CDR1 MDHEN and CDR2 SYDVKM. The CDR3 bases are TGTGCCAGCAGTCCATCCGGGGCCTCGGGCACCATATATTTT. This translates into CASSPSGASGTIYF.

The genes are TRBV29-1 and TRBJ1-1; no clear D gene. Deletions cut 6 bases from V and 0 bases from J, with 11 bases between. The CDR3 spans 13 residues. CDR1 SQVTM and CDR2 ANQGSEA come from the germline V gene. CDR3 protein: CSVADPVNTEAFF. The DNA of the CDR3 is TGCAGCGTCGCGGACCCGGTGAACACTGAAGCTTTCTTT.

The V gene is TRBV10-2, the J gene TRBJ1-1; a weak D match, TRBD1 (5 bases). The CDR3 contains 14 residues. V gave up 6 bases and J gave up 3 bases, with 14 bases separating them. Germline CDR1 and CDR2: WSHSY and SAAADI. The CDR3 nucleotides read TGCGCCAGCAGGCAGGGTTTCGCGGACACTGAAGCTTTCTTT. Amino acids: CASRQGFADTEAFF.